This T cell receptor beta chain was identified during a study of blood T cell repertoires in COVID-19 (dated by TCRdb to 2018 to 2021). For the study in its entirety: The collaborator samples originated in the United States, Italy and Spain and spanned the acute and convalescent phases of COVID-19. The repertoires were released in a freely available public database meant as a resource for research on the immune response to SARS-CoV-2. A de-identified subject ID, COVID-19 status, age in years and sex were almost always included in the sample metadata. Deeply sampled blood TCRbeta repertoires from subjects exposed to, actively infected with, or recovered from COVID-19 were included in the dataset. Where HLA class I and class II types were available, the types were taken from metadata supplied by the sample provider, not from assay-based typing. The material from the prospective study consisted of cDNA or gDNA derived from T cells, B-cell-depleted T cells, or PBMCs. Samples came from the ongoing ImmuneRACE study (first 160 participants) plus 1,254 subjects from 6 global collaborators.

Broader findings and caveats from the paper: The amount of clinical and demographic metadata varied by source and participant and was provided uncurated.

From V the trimming removes 4 bases and from J it removes 7 bases, while the gene matches leave 6 bases of the junction unaccounted for. Via the germline V gene, CDR1 is SGHRS and CDR2 YFSETQ. Counted from cysteine to phenylalanine, this CDR3 has 13 amino acids. CDR3 DNA is the only sequence kept; it has 39 bases, read in frame from the first base. Whole blood was collected in K2EDTA tubes by collaborating institutions according to the institutions' own protocols. For TCRbeta analysis, collaborator samples were shipped as frozen whole blood, as isolated PBMCs, or as DNA extracted from either sample type. TCRbeta CDR3 regions were amplified from genomic DNA by means of the immunoSEQ Assay, a bias-controlled multiplex PCR. In the paper's pipeline: Nucleated cell counts per sample were estimated from amplification of reference gene primers within the assay. To quantify the absolute abundance of each unique TCRbeta CDR3 rearrangement, sequence reads were collapsed and filtered. For each sample, productive Simpson clonality was calculated as the square root of Simpson's diversity index over productive rearrangements. TCRdb mirrors the immuneACCESS table, restricted to in-frame sequences. Some clones are absent from its copies; in checked studies, under half trace to an unresolved V gene, and the reason for the others is unknown. From that table come the V and J calls and clone size; the DNA was used to work out D and trimming. The sample table shows roughly 60,000 clones, and about four fifths are seen once. The ten largest make up around 3.8% of the sample.

In the case of this clone: What antigen it recognizes has not been identified. No much larger clone is present one base from it, and per-base qualities are unavailable.

The material sequenced was peripheral blood. The receptor's source is a woman at least 80 years old with acute or convalescent COVID-19. The chain joins TRBV5-1 to TRBJ1-1; 8 junctional bases match TRBD1. The CDR3 loop reads CASSPRGQGEAFF. In nucleotide form, the sequence is TGCGCCAGCAGCCCCAGGGGGCAGGGTGAAGCTTTCTTT.